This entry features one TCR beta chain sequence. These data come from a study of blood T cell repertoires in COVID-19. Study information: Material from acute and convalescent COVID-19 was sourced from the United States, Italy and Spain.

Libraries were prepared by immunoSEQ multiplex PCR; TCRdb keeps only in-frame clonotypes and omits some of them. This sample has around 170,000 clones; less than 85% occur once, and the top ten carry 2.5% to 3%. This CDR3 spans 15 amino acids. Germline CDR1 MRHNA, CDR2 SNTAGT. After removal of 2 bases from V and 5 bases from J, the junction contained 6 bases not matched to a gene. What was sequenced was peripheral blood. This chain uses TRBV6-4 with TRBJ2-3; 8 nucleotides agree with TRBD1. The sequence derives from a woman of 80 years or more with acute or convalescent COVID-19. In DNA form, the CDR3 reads TGTGCCAGCAGTGACGCAGGGGGCCTGATAGATACGCAGTATTTT. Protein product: CASSDAGGLIDTQYF.